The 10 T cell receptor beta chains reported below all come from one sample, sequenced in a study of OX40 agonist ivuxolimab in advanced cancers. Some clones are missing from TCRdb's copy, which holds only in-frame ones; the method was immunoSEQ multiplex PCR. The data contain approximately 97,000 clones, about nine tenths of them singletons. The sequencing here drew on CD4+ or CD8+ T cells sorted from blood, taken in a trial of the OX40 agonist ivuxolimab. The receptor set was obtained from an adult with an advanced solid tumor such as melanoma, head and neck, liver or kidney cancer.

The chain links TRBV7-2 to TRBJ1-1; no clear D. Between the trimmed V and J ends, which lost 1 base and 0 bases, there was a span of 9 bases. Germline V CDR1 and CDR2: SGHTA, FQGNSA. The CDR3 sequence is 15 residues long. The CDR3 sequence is CASSLDGRVNTEAFF. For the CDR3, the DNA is TGTGCCAGCAGCTTAGATGGTAGGGTGAACACTGAAGCTTTCTTT.

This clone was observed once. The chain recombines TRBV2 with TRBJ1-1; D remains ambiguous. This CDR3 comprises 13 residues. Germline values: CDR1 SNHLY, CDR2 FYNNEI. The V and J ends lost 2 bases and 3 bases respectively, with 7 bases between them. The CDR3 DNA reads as TGTGCCAGCAGTGAATTACAGTACACTGAAGCTTTCTTT. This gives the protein CASSELQYTEAFF.

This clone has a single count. The CDR3 DNA sequence: TGTGCCAGCAGCAGAGGACTAGCTCGGGAGCAGTTCTTC. It codes for CASSRGLAREQFF. The chain is built from TRBV27 and TRBJ2-1; 8 nucleotides line up with TRBD2. This CDR3 spans 13 amino acids. Germline CDR1 is MNHEY and CDR2 is SMNVEV (reference sequence). J was trimmed by 10 bases and V by 6 bases; bases with no gene match: 8.

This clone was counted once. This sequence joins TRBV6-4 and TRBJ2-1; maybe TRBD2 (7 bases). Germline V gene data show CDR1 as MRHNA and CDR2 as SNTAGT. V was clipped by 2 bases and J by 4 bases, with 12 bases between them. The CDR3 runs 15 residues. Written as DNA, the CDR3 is TGTGCCAGCAGTGACGGGGGGGGGCAGTACAATGAGCAGTTCTTC. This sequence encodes CASSDGGGQYNEQFF.

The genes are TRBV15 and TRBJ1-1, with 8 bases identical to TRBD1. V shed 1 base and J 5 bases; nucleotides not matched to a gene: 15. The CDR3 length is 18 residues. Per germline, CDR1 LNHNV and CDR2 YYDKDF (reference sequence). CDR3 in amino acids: CATSRGDRVRGRRTEAFF. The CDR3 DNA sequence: TGTGCCACCAGCAGAGGAGACCGGGTCAGGGGGCGGAGAACTGAAGCTTTCTTT.

CDR3 sequence (DNA): TGTGCCTGGAGGTGGGGGCTCACCGGGGAGCTGTTTTTT. Its protein product is CAWRWGLTGELFF. V and J are TRBV30 and TRBJ2-2, with D possibly being TRBD1 (6 bases). The length of the CDR3 is 13 residues. The V end lost 3 bases, the J end lost 4 bases, and 9 bases lay between the germline ends. Germline CDR1 is GTSNPN and CDR2 is SVGIG (reference sequence).

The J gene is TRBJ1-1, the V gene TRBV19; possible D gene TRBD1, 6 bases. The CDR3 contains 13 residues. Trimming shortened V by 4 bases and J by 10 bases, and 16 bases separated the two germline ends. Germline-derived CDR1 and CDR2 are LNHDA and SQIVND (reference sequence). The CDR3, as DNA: TGTGCCAGTAGTACCCACAGGGATTGGCTAGCTTTCTTT. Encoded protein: CASSTHRDWLAFF. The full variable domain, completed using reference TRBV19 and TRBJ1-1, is DGGITQSPKYLFRKEGQNVTLSCEQNLNHDAMYWYRQDPGQGLRLIYYSQIVNDFQKGDIAEGYSVSREKKESFPLTVTSAQKNPTAFYLCASSTHRDWLAFFGQGTRLTVV.

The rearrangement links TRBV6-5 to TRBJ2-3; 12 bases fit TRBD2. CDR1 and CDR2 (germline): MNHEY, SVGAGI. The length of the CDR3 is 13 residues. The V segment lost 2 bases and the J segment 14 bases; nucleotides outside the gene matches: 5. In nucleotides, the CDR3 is TGTGCCAGCAGTTACCTCGGACTAGCGGGGTTGTATTTT. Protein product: CASSYLGLAGLYF.

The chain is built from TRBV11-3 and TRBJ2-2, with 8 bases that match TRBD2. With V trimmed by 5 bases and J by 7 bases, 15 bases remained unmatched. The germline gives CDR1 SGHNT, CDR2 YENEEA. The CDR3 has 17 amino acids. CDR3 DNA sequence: TGTGCCAGCAGCCCAGACGGGGGCGGGGGGCACGGCGGGGAGCTGTTTTTT. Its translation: CASSPDGGGGHGGELFF.

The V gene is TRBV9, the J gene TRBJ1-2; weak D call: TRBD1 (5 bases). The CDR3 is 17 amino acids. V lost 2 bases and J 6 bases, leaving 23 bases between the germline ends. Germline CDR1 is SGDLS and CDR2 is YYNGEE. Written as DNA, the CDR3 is TGTGCCAGCAGCGTCCGACAGTCAACGAGGGATAAGGATGGCTACACCTTC. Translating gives CASSVRQSTRDKDGYTF.